The T cell receptor (beta chain) under discussion was sequenced for a study of shared clonotypes between healthy human individuals. Healthy and HIV-negative, the adult donors had no recent acute infections or vaccinations. As processed by the authors: Filtering was not the same, since immunoSEQ gave junction-only sequences without quality scores. The method was immunoSEQ multiplex PCR; TCRdb's version includes in-frame clones alone and lacks a portion of them. D and trimming were read from the DNA, whereas the V and J calls and clone size are those reported in that table. Here the sample spans approximately 2.5 million clones, around 94% being singletons. Study results and caveats: Tissue TCR repertoires likely differ from these blood-only repertoires.

In its sample, this clone was seen a few times. Its antigen remains unidentified. Per germline, CDR1 ENHRY and CDR2 SYGVKD. The length of the CDR3 is 11 residues. V was pared by 3 bases and J by 7 bases, with 6 bases between. V is TRBV10-3 and J is TRBJ1-2; D not resolved. Source material: naive CD4+ T cells sorted from blood. Subset given: CD45RA+ positively selected. This TCR was sampled from a man between 18 and 35 years old in good health. The CDR3 region has the DNA TGTGCCATCAGTGAAGAGCCTGGCTACACCTTC. Translating gives CAISEEPGYTF.